Listed here are 15 T cell receptor beta chains from one sample, sequenced in a study of Graves' ophthalmopathy and Graves' hyperthyroidism. The authors amplified TCR beta CDR3 regions, and they did so from RNA transcripts for repertoire sequencing. The first-round RT-PCR employed HTBI primers together with the Qiagen OneStep RT-PCR kit. A multiplex PCR was then performed as the second round. Each CDR3 protein is one row after TCRdb ran MiXCR on the multiplex PCR reads. The data hold 580,000 or so distinct CDR3 sequences, with just under 40% observed a single time. Sequenced sample: peripheral blood or thyroid tissue (not recorded which). The receptors stem from an adult man with Graves' hyperthyroidism.

This chain joins TRBV7-2 and TRBJ1-4; 7 bases match TRBD1. The CDR3 spans 17 residues. The trim removed 5 bases at V and 0 bases at J, leaving 9 bases unmatched. CDR1 and CDR2 (germline): SGHTA, FQGNSA. CDR3 sequence reads: CASSIRGTAPTNEKLFF. The DNA of the CDR3 is TGTGCCAGCAGCATCAGGGGGACGGCCCCAACTAATGAAAAACTGTTTTTT.

This clonotype came up a few times. V and J are TRBV6-6 and TRBJ2-2; TRBD1 aligns across 9 bases. The germline CDR1 and CDR2 sequences are MNHNY and SVGAGI (reference sequence). V lost 7 bases to trimming and J lost 0 bases; unmatched junction nucleotides: 6. The CDR3 covers 16 residues. The CDR3 DNA reads as TGTGCCAGCATCCCTCGGACAGGGGCGAACACCGGGGAGCTGTTTTTT. It encodes CASIPRTGANTGELFF.

The table lists this clonotype with a few counts. The V gene is TRBV19, the J gene TRBJ1-6, with D unresolved. Germline values: CDR1 LNHDA, CDR2 SQIVND (reference sequence). Trimming stripped 6 bases from V and 3 bases from J, with 18 bases between. There are 17 residues in the CDR3. CDR3 coding DNA: TGTGCCAGTAGCGACCCGCCGGCGGGCTTCTATAATTCACCCCTCCACTTT. Its protein product is CASSDPPAGFYNSPLHF.

About this clonotype: One base away lies a much larger clone, so this may be a sequencing read error. The chain joins TRBV19 to TRBJ1-1; D is possibly TRBD1 (6 bases). Germline assignment: CDR1 LNHDA and CDR2 SQIVND (reference sequence). This CDR3 region has 13 residues. The CDR3 here is CASGIVVDRTAFF. CDR3 nucleotide sequence: TGTGCCAGTGGTATAGTGGTCGACAGGACGGCTTTCTTT.

This clonotype has only a few counts. The chain links TRBV20-1 to TRBJ2-7, with 10 nucleotides matching TRBD2. The germline gives CDR1 DFQATT, CDR2 SNEGSKA (reference sequence). The CDR3 covers 15 residues. The V and J ends lost 5 bases and 5 bases, in that order; junction bases with no gene match: 12. Written as DNA, the CDR3 is TGCAGTGCTCGACAACTAGCGGGGCTACCTAACGAGCAGTACTTC. Residues: CSARQLAGLPNEQYF.

The rearrangement joins TRBV7-9 to TRBJ2-7; 13 nucleotides align to TRBD2. CDR1 and CDR2 (germline): SEHNR, FQNEAQ (reference sequence). The length of the CDR3 is 15 residues. The trim removed 5 bases at V and 2 bases at J, leaving 3 bases unmatched. The CDR3 sequence is CASSHGTSGAYEQYF. The CDR3 coding sequence is TGTGCCAGCAGCCACGGGACTAGCGGGGCCTACGAGCAGTACTTC.

The J gene is TRBJ1-1, the V gene TRBV7-9; 9 bases are shared with TRBD1. The CDR3 sequence is 17 residues long. Germline CDR1 reads SEHNR; CDR2 reads FQNEAQ (reference sequence). Losses at the gene ends were 5 bases for V and 2 bases for J; bases not matched to a gene: 12. CDR3 region: CASSGSTGGGPNTEAFF. CDR3 nucleotide sequence: TGTGCCAGCAGCGGATCGACAGGGGGGGGGCCTAACACTGAAGCTTTCTTT.

This clonotype turned up a few times. The chain is built from TRBV24-1 and TRBJ2-5; 10 nucleotides align to TRBD2. Germline CDR1 reads KGHDR; CDR2 reads SFDVKD. This CDR3 is 16 amino acids long. Losses at the gene ends were 2 bases for V and 4 bases for J; bases not matched to a gene: 6. The CDR3, as DNA: TGTGCCACCAGTGATTCACTAGCGGGGAGGGGAGAGACCCAGTACTTC. The encoded protein is CATSDSLAGRGETQYF.

This clonotype was counted ten times or more. This chain joins TRBV29-1 and TRBJ1-2; D might be TRBD1 (6 bases). Germline V gives CDR1 SQVTM, CDR2 ANQGSEA. With 5 bases removed from V and 3 bases from J, the gap between germline ends came to 13 bases. CDR3 size: 13 residues. CDR3 in amino acids: CSVRAGDDYGYTF. The CDR3 region has the DNA TGCAGCGTTCGGGCAGGGGATGACTATGGCTACACCTTC.

V is TRBV6-1 and J is TRBJ1-1, with D maybe TRBD1 (6 bases). Germline CDR1 is MNHNS and CDR2 is SASEGT. Trimming took 2 bases from V and 8 from J, leaving 6 bases between them. The CDR3 length is 11 residues. The CDR3 DNA reads TGTGCCAGCAGTGAACAGGGGGAAGCTTTCTTT. Translation gives CASSEQGEAFF.

This clonotype occurred once. One junction end does not reproduce the germline sequence, and a read error may be involved. The CDR3 region is CASSQLAGGSYEQHF. The CDR3 DNA sequence: TGTGCCAGCAGCCAACTAGCGGGGGGGAGTTACGAGCAGCACTTC. The V call is TRBV5-6, the J call TRBJ2-7; 13 nucleotides line up with TRBD2. CDR1 is SGHDT and CDR2 is YYEEEE in the germline V gene. CDR3 length equals 15 residues.

There are many counts of this clonotype. V and J are TRBV28 and TRBJ2-7; possible D gene TRBD1, 5 bases. The CDR3 totals 12 residues. Trimming shortened V by 8 bases and J by 3 bases, and 11 bases separated the two germline ends. CDR1 and CDR2 from the germline V gene are MDHEN and SYDVKM. This CDR3 is CASSGIFYEQYF. CDR3 in DNA: TGTGCCAGCTCAGGGATCTTCTACGAGCAGTACTTC.

Many counts were recorded for this clonotype. Germline is not matched at one junction end, which may reflect a read error. This chain links TRBV5-1 with TRBJ1-1; TRBD1 aligns across 8 bases. The CDR3 consists of 13 residues. The germline gives CDR1 SGHRS, CDR2 YFSETQ. This CDR3 reads CASSLTGVTEAFF. The CDR3 bases are TGTGCCAGCAGCTTGACAGGGGTCACTGAAGCTTTCTTT.

As concerns this clonotype: A much larger clone lies one base from this, so it may be a read error. The gene calls are TRBV6-5 and TRBJ2-5; no firm D call. The CDR3 has 14 amino acids. CDR1 is MNHEY, CDR2 SVGAGI, per germline. In nucleotides, the CDR3 is TGTGCCAGCTGTTACGGAGTCAACCTGGAGACCCAGTACTTC. Translating it yields CASCYGVNLETQYF.

This clonotype was seen repeatedly, ten times or more. V and J are TRBV7-2 and TRBJ2-1; either TRBD1 or TRBD2 may fit D (5 bases each). Germline CDR1 and CDR2: SGHTA and FQGNSA. This CDR3 spans 15 amino acids. V lost 0 bases to trimming and J lost 2 bases, with 8 bases between them. The CDR3 sequence is CASSLAVGAYNEQFF. The CDR3 DNA is TGTGCCAGCAGCTTAGCAGTGGGGGCCTACAATGAGCAGTTCTTC.